The 32 T cell receptor beta chains below come from one sample, sequenced in a study of T cells in Graves' hyperthyroidism and ophthalmopathy. From RNA transcripts, TCR beta CDR3 regions were amplified. Researchers ran a first-round RT-PCR on the TCR CDR3 using the HTBI primer set. Using its own MiXCR run on the multiplex PCR reads, TCRdb lists one record per CDR3 protein. The data hold over 300,000 distinct CDR3 sequences, with roughly 13% observed a single time. The specimen was blood. These receptors all stem from a woman in her thirties or forties with Graves' ophthalmopathy.

This clonotype was seen at least ten times. The J gene is TRBJ1-2, the V gene TRBV12-3 or TRBV12-4; TRBD1 agrees at 7 bases. The CDR3 spans 13 residues. V gave up 9 bases and J gave up 6 bases; unmatched junction bases: 10. The CDR3 DNA follows: TGTGCCAGTACACAAGGGACAGTGGATGGCTACACCTTC. It codes for CASTQGTVDGYTF.

The chain couples TRBV4-2 to TRBJ2-7; 7 nucleotides agree with TRBD1. CDR1 and CDR2 (germline): LGHNA, YNFKEQ. There are 13 residues in the CDR3. V shed 4 bases and J 2 bases; nucleotides not matched to a gene: 2. The CDR3: CASSRQGPYEQYF. CDR3 nucleotides: TGTGCCAGCAGCCGACAGGGACCCTACGAGCAGTACTTC.

Written as DNA, the CDR3 is TGTGCCAGCAGCTTAGAGGTATCAACCGGGGAGCTGTTTTTT. It yields the protein CASSLEVSTGELFF. V usage is TRBV7-2 and J usage is TRBJ2-2; no firm D call. Germline V gene lookup returns CDR1 SGHTA and CDR2 FQGNSA. The V gene lost 1 base and the J gene lost 5 bases, with 8 bases spanning the gap. The CDR3 runs 14 residues.

This clonotype was observed many times. The rearrangement joins TRBV12-3 or TRBV12-4 to TRBJ2-7; 12 nucleotides align to TRBD2. The CDR3 contains 16 residues. V lost 3 bases, J lost 6 bases, and 9 bases stayed unmatched. The CDR3 sequence is CASSLDLAGGPFEQYF. As DNA, the CDR3 is TGTGCCAGCAGTTTGGACCTAGCGGGAGGGCCATTCGAGCAGTACTTC.

This chain joins TRBV4-1 and TRBJ1-1; no definite D call. The CDR3 extends over 14 amino acids. Per the germline V gene, CDR1 is MGHRA and CDR2 is YSYEKL. The ends were cut back, 5 bases at V and 11 bases at J, with 21 bases in the middle. In nucleotides, the CDR3 is TGCGCCAGCAGCAAAACCGTTTCTAAGGTGGCGGCTTTCTTT. Its translation is CASSKTVSKVAAFF.

In this sample, this clonotype turned up a few times. The V gene is TRBV20-1, the J gene TRBJ2-5, with TRBD2 matching over 13 bases. Germline CDR1 and CDR2: DFQATT and SNEGSKA (reference sequence). The CDR3 sequence is 16 residues long. V shed 6 bases, J shed 5 bases, and the junction held 12 bases outside the gene matches. CDR3 nucleotide sequence: TGCAGTGCGTTACTAGCGGGGGGGCCTCGTTTGGAGACCCAGTACTTC. Translating it yields CSALLAGGPRLETQYF.

J is TRBJ1-2 and V is TRBV5-1; tentative D call: TRBD1 (6 bases). Germline V gene lookup returns CDR1 SGHRS and CDR2 YFSETQ. The V and J ends lost 4 bases and 5 bases respectively, with 24 bases between them. The CDR3 runs to 17 residues. This CDR3 is CASSLSDSSRGIYGYTF. CDR3 DNA sequence: TGCGCCAGCAGCCTGTCGGACAGCAGTAGGGGGATATATGGCTACACCTTC.

The genes are TRBV4-2 and TRBJ2-1, with TRBD2 matching 7 bases. CDR3 size: 16 residues. V lost 4 bases to trimming and J lost 2 bases; unmatched junction nucleotides: 8. Germline loops: CDR1 LGHNA, CDR2 YNFKEQ. CDR3 nucleotides: TGTGCCAGCAGCCGGGAGGGAGCCCTAACCTACAATGAGCAGTTCTTC. Amino acids: CASSREGALTYNEQFF.

This clonotype occurred a few times. The J gene is TRBJ2-7, the V gene TRBV4-2; D gene ambiguous. In germline, CDR1 is LGHNA, CDR2 YNFKEQ. The CDR3 consists of 13 residues. Deletions cut 2 bases from V and 2 bases from J, with 7 bases between. Here the CDR3 reads CASSQLNPYEQYF. In DNA form, the CDR3 reads TGTGCCAGCAGCCAATTAAATCCCTACGAGCAGTACTTC.

CDR3 nucleotides: TGCAGCGCCCGAGGGGGGGTGTCCTACAATGAGCAGTTCTTC. Translated, it gives CSARGGVSYNEQFF. V is TRBV29-1 and J is TRBJ2-1, with D perhaps matching TRBD2 (7 bases). The CDR3 length is 14 residues. V was shortened by 7 bases and J by 1 base, with 14 bases between the two germline ends. Germline V gene data show CDR1 as SQVTM and CDR2 as ANQGSEA.

The V and J genes are TRBV20-1 and TRBJ2-7; the match to TRBD2 covers 7 bases. The CDR3 runs to 15 residues. V shed 5 bases and J 2 bases; nucleotides not matched to a gene: 12. CDR1 is DFQATT, CDR2 SNEGSKA, per germline (reference sequence). CDR3 DNA: TGCAGTGCTGGAACCGAGCTGCGGGGGACCTACGAGCAGTACTTC. Translating gives CSAGTELRGTYEQYF.

This clonotype turned up a few times. J is TRBJ2-1 and V is TRBV27; TRBD1 agrees at 11 bases. V was clipped by 5 bases and J by 10 bases; unmatched bases: 10. Germline-derived CDR1 and CDR2 are MNHEY and SMNVEV (reference sequence). The CDR3 covers 15 residues. This chain's CDR3 is CASSPRDRGTREQFF. CDR3 coding DNA: TGTGCCAGCAGTCCCAGGGACAGGGGGACGAGAGAGCAGTTCTTC.

This clonotype was seen at least ten times. The chain carries TRBV2 and TRBJ1-6; D is unclear. Germline V gives CDR1 SNHLY, CDR2 FYNNEI. The V end lost 7 bases, the J end lost 9 bases, and 13 bases lay between the germline ends. The CDR3 length is 13 residues. The CDR3 DNA reads TGTGCCAGCATTCAGGTCCAAAGTTCACCCCTCCACTTT. Residues: CASIQVQSSPLHF.

The chain has TRBV19 and TRBJ2-7; D is unresolved. Germline-derived CDR1 and CDR2 are LNHDA and SQIVND (reference sequence). Trimming removed 2 bases from V and 0 bases from J, with 5 bases in between. The CDR3 has 13 amino acids. The CDR3, as DNA: TGTGCCAGTAGTATAAGACTCTCCTACGAGCAGTACTTC. It specifies CASSIRLSYEQYF.

The table lists this clonotype with many counts. This chain uses TRBV28 with TRBJ1-1; D is undetermined. Per the germline V gene, CDR1 is MDHEN and CDR2 is SYDVKM. The CDR3 loop spans 14 amino acids. V lost 4 bases to trimming and J lost 10 bases, with 19 bases between them. The CDR3, as DNA: TGTGCCAGCAGTTCCCCCGGGGATATGTCGGGAGCTTTCTTT. This codes for CASSSPGDMSGAFF.

This clonotype was recorded at least ten times. The V call is TRBV12-5, the J call TRBJ2-3; D unresolved. The V end was cut by 0 bases, the J end by 0 bases, with 10 bases between. Germline V gene data show CDR1 as LGHNT and CDR2 as FRNRAP. CDR3 length: 16 residues. The CDR3 loop reads CASGLVVATSTDTQYF. CDR3 nucleotides: TGTGCTAGTGGTTTGGTGGTGGCCACTAGCACAGATACGCAGTATTTT.

This clonotype was counted at least ten times. This sequence joins TRBV7-9 and TRBJ2-7, with D possibly being TRBD2 (6 bases). CDR1 and CDR2 from the germline V gene are SEHNR and FQNEAQ (reference sequence). The CDR3 covers 14 residues. Trimming removed 5 bases at V and 4 bases at J, with 15 bases between. This CDR3 is CASSLTGTLYEQYF. DNA for the CDR3: TGTGCCAGCAGCCTCACCGGGACTCTTTACGAGCAGTACTTC.

This clonotype was picked up a small number of times. The V and J genes are TRBV3-1 and TRBJ1-1, with D possibly TRBD1 on 5 matching bases. Between the trimmed V and J ends, which lost 0 bases and 10 bases, there was a span of 12 bases. Per germline, CDR1 LGHDT and CDR2 YNNKEL (reference sequence). The CDR3 consists of 13 residues. The CDR3 reads CASSQDSGALAFF. DNA for the CDR3: TGTGCCAGCAGCCAAGATTCCGGGGCCCTAGCTTTCTTT.

This clonotype was seen many times. The genes are TRBV7-9 and TRBJ2-7, with D tentatively TRBD2 (6 bases). Germline CDR1 reads SEHNR; CDR2 reads FQNEAQ (reference sequence). CDR3 length: 14 amino acids. The ends were cut back, 5 bases at V and 3 bases at J, with 14 bases in the middle. In DNA, the CDR3 is TGTGCCAGCAGCACGCGGGAATTGAACTACGAGCAGTACTTC. The encoded protein is CASSTRELNYEQYF.

This clonotype was counted at least ten times. V and J are TRBV10-3 and TRBJ2-5, with D maybe TRBD2 (5 bases). The CDR3 is 14 amino acids. The V gene's germline CDR1 is ENHRY and CDR2 SYGVKD. The germline V and J ends were trimmed by 3 bases and 3 bases, with 11 bases remaining between them. As DNA, the CDR3 is TGTGCCATCAGTGATTCCGGGAAGGAAGAGACCCAGTACTTC. This gives the protein CAISDSGKEETQYF.

This clonotype was recorded many times. V gene TRBV15 combines with J gene TRBJ2-5, with D perhaps TRBD1 (5 bases). V was pared by 3 bases and J by 4 bases, with 9 bases between. CDR1 is LNHNV and CDR2 is YYDKDF in the germline V gene (reference sequence). CDR3 length: 13 amino acids. Here the CDR3 reads CATSSRGGETQYF. For the CDR3, the DNA is TGTGCCACCAGCAGTAGGGGTGGAGAGACCCAGTACTTC.

This clonotype was observed many times. The chain joins TRBV27 to TRBJ2-7; possible D gene TRBD2, 5 bases. Trimming removed 1 base from V and 3 bases from J, with 13 bases in between. Per germline, CDR1 MNHEY and CDR2 SMNVEV (reference sequence). The CDR3 covers 15 residues. CDR3: CASSLLRTGNYEQYF. The CDR3 DNA is TGTGCCAGCAGTTTATTACGGACGGGAAACTACGAGCAGTACTTC.

This clonotype was recorded a few times. The CDR3 DNA follows: TGCAGTGCTAGCAAGGGACTTAACACCGGGGAGCTGTTTTTT. Its translation is CSASKGLNTGELFF. The chain links TRBV20-1 to TRBJ2-2, with D perhaps matching TRBD2 (6 bases). CDR1 and CDR2 from the germline V gene are DFQATT and SNEGSKA (reference sequence). V was cut by 3 bases and J by 2 bases, with 10 bases left in between. CDR3 size: 14 residues.

The table lists this clonotype with many counts. The chain combines TRBV28 with TRBJ2-7; TRBD2 might be the D (6 bases). V was trimmed by 3 bases and J by 0 bases, leaving 9 bases between them. The CDR3 is made up of 14 amino acids. Germline assignment: CDR1 MDHEN and CDR2 SYDVKM. The CDR3 nucleotides read TGTGCCAGCAGTTTGGTCGGGGGCTCCTACGAGCAGTACTTC. Its protein is CASSLVGGSYEQYF.

The chain is built from TRBV27 and TRBJ1-2, with D possibly being TRBD1 (5 bases). This CDR3 spans 14 amino acids. Germline V CDR1 and CDR2: MNHEY, SMNVEV (reference sequence). V was cut by 4 bases and J by 2 bases, with 11 bases left in between. This chain's CDR3 is CASSSPGLNYGYTF. The CDR3 nucleotides are TGTGCCAGCAGTTCCCCGGGACTGAACTATGGCTACACCTTC.

This clonotype was observed once. The junction departs from germline at one end; a sequencing error may be responsible. The V call is TRBV20-1, the J call TRBJ2-1; TRBD2 aligns across 10 bases. This CDR3 region has 18 residues. CDR1 and CDR2 from the germline V gene are DFQATT and SNEGSKA (reference sequence). CDR3 amino acids: CSASRRSGGAFFDNEQFF. In DNA, the CDR3 is TGTAGTGCTAGTAGGCGGAGCGGGGGGGCCTTTTTTGACAATGAGCAGTTCTTC.

Many counts were recorded for this clonotype. This rearrangement joins TRBV28 to TRBJ2-5, with TRBD1 matching 10 bases. Per germline, CDR1 MDHEN and CDR2 SYDVKM. V trimming: 6 bases; J trimming: 6 bases; junction bases outside the gene matches: 10. The CDR3 has 15 amino acids. The CDR3, as DNA: TGTGCCAGCAGGGGAGGGGACAGGGGTGTAAAGACCCAGTACTTC. Amino acids: CASRGGDRGVKTQYF.

The table lists this clonotype with many counts. The J gene is TRBJ1-1, the V gene TRBV2; 8 bases fit TRBD1. Trimming took 3 bases from V and 4 from J; bases not matched to a gene: 7. The CDR3 is made up of 15 amino acids. Germline-derived CDR1 and CDR2 are SNHLY and FYNNEI. CDR3 protein: CASSDPTGVGTEAFF. For the CDR3, the DNA is TGTGCCAGCAGTGACCCGACAGGGGTCGGCACTGAAGCTTTCTTT.

This clonotype showed up many times. The V call is TRBV12-3 or TRBV12-4, the J call TRBJ1-2; D is possibly TRBD1 (5 bases). Deletions cut 4 bases from V and 4 bases from J, with 7 bases between. There are 12 residues in the CDR3. CDR3 sequence (DNA): TGTGCCAGCAGTTCAGGGTCCTATGGCTACACCTTC. Its translation is CASSSGSYGYTF.

This clonotype was seen repeatedly, ten times or more. CDR3: CSARNHRQGGQPQHF. CDR3 in DNA: TGCAGTGCTAGAAACCACCGACAGGGAGGCCAGCCCCAGCATTTT. The gene calls are TRBV20-1 and TRBJ1-5; 7 bases agree with TRBD1. In germline, CDR1 is DFQATT, CDR2 SNEGSKA (reference sequence). The V gene end was trimmed by 2 bases and the J gene end by 7 bases; junction bases not matched to a gene: 11. The CDR3 covers 15 residues.

This clonotype was seen just once. The chain links TRBV4-2 to TRBJ2-3; 9 nucleotides line up with TRBD2. V lost 3 bases, J lost 3 bases, and 4 bases stayed unmatched. Germline CDR1 LGHNA, CDR2 YNFKEQ. The CDR3 length is 15 residues. The CDR3: CASSQVSGGTDTQYF. CDR3 sequence (DNA): TGTGCCAGCAGCCAGGTTAGCGGGGGTACAGATACGCAGTATTTT.

This clonotype was recorded many times. The CDR3 DNA is TGTGCCAGCAGTCCGGCAGCCAACTATGGCTACACCTTC. Protein: CASSPAANYGYTF. The V call is TRBV12-3 or TRBV12-4, the J call TRBJ1-2; no firm D call. V was shortened by 5 bases and J by 2 bases, with 9 bases between the two germline ends. The CDR3 is 13 residues long.